A selection of T cell receptor beta chains follows, all from one sample in a study of cytomegalovirus exposure and HLA in healthy donors. Measured with immunoSEQ multiplex PCR; TCRdb has only the in-frame clones, and not every one. The sample holds roughly 130,000 clones; more than 60% are singletons and the top ten take 5.5% to 7.5%. Sequencing was carried out using PBMCs. The receptors derive from a woman aged 60-70 years in good health and CMV-seronegative. The CDR3 runs from the conserved cysteine through the conserved F or W. A D gene is named only where the DNA matches it firmly.

V: TRBV10-3
J: TRBJ2-2
D: -
CDR3: CAISELEQITGELFF

V: TRBV6-4
J: TRBJ1-3
D: TRBD1
CDR3: CASSAGGPGNTIYF

V: TRBV5-1
J: TRBJ1-5
D: -
CDR3: CASSFFPGGDQPQHF

V: TRBV28
J: TRBJ2-7
D: -
CDR3: CASSPVRGGVYEQYF

V: TRBV2
J: TRBJ2-3
D: TRBD2
CDR3: CASKRGLAGGTDTQYF

V: TRBV10-3
J: TRBJ2-3
D: TRBD2
CDR3: CAISDPGLAGVDTQYF

V: TRBV5-1
J: TRBJ1-1
D: -
CDR3: CASSLAVGTEAFF

V: TRBV11-2
J: TRBJ2-2
D: -
CDR3: CASSSLRTGELFF

V: TRBV21-1
J: TRBJ2-1
D: -
CDR3: CASRQGFFEQFF

V: TRBV5-1
J: TRBJ2-5
D: -
CDR3: CASSSPGTGRETQYF

V: TRBV29-1
J: TRBJ2-7
D: TRBD2
CDR3: CSVAPHGLAPSLSSYEQYF

V: TRBV14
J: TRBJ2-3
D: TRBD2
CDR3: CASSPGGSTDTQYF

V: TRBV5-1
J: TRBJ1-4
D: TRBD1
CDR3: CASSRDRGRGEKLFF

V: TRBV11-2
J: TRBJ2-5
D: TRBD1
CDR3: CASSAPDRGRETQYF

V: TRBV7-9
J: TRBJ2-2
D: -
CDR3: CASSFGHNTGELFF

V: TRBV5-4
J: TRBJ2-7
D: -
CDR3: CASSWMGALAEQYF

V: TRBV7-3
J: TRBJ1-1
D: -
CDR3: CASSLSPGENTEAFF

V: TRBV27
J: TRBJ2-1
D: TRBD2
CDR3: CASRTSGSTNEQFF

V: TRBV15
J: TRBJ1-5
D: TRBD1
CDR3: CATSRSRGQGAGQPQHF

V: TRBV23-1
J: TRBJ1-5
D: -
CDR3: CASSQSWSRDQPQHF

V: TRBV18
J: TRBJ2-3
D: TRBD2
CDR3: CASSPASGSPDTQYF

V: TRBV19
J: TRBJ1-2
D: -
CDR3: CASSIDAGGGGYTF

V: TRBV28
J: TRBJ1-1
D: -
CDR3: CATYPGDTEAFF